The 25 T cell receptor beta chains below all came from one sample that was sequenced in a study of blood T cells in healthy people across ages (dated by TCRdb to about 2015). Libraries were made using 5' RACE. Sequencing took place on an Illumina HiSeq 2500. A second PCR of about 7 to 12 cycles was performed with a sample-barcoded 5' primer and a J-beta primer mix. TCRdb itself trimmed the public reads at Q25 with fastp, ran MiXCR and retained productive beta chains. Each record represents a unique CDR3 protein, reported with the most common genes and DNA among its rows. This sample holds roughly 700,000 distinct CDR3 sequences; 49% were observed only once. Of the sample, approximately 32% falls within the top ten clones. The sequenced sample was blood. The receptors come from a woman aged 55 to 70 in good health.

The chain recombines TRBV6-1 with TRBJ2-7; D possibly corresponds to TRBD1 (6 bases). V was cut by 5 bases and J by 1 base, with 21 bases left in between. The V gene's germline CDR1 is MNHNS and CDR2 SASEGT. There are 17 residues in the CDR3. CDR3 in amino acids: CASSPAQFGQTSYEQYF. CDR3 bases: TGTGCCAGCAGTCCCGCGCAGTTTGGACAGACGTCCTACGAGCAGTACTTC.

The CDR3 here is CATGQGASGSDEQFF. The CDR3 DNA reads as TGTGCCACTGGACAGGGGGCTAGCGGGAGTGATGAGCAGTTCTTC. The chain joins TRBV6-4 to TRBJ2-1, with D possibly matching TRBD1 (11 bases). This CDR3 spans 15 amino acids. V was shortened by 10 bases and J by 8 bases, with 24 bases between the two germline ends. The V gene's germline CDR1 is MRHNA and CDR2 SNTAGT.

V gene TRBV12-3 or TRBV12-4 combines with J gene TRBJ2-3; weak D call: TRBD2 (6 bases). Trimming took off 6 bases at V and 3 bases at J, with 16 bases between the two ends. The CDR3 consists of 15 residues. CDR3 coding DNA: TGTGCCAGCAGCCGAAGGGCTAGCGCGACAGATACGCAGTATTTT. This gives the protein CASSRRASATDTQYF.

In its sample, this clonotype was seen a few times. The chain uses TRBV4-1 and TRBJ2-7; 10 bases are a match to TRBD1. Germline V lookup: CDR1 MGHRA, CDR2 YSYEKL. After removal of 1 base from V and 3 bases from J, the junction contained 9 bases not matched to a gene. The CDR3 is 17 residues long. CDR3 loop: CASSQVGGQGTIYEQYF. CDR3 in DNA: TGCGCCAGCAGCCAAGTTGGGGGACAGGGGACCATCTACGAGCAGTACTTC.

Turning to this clonotype: A much larger clone differs by one base, so this may be a read error. This chain connects TRBV29-1 to TRBJ1-4; D unresolved. The CDR3 totals 11 residues. The germline CDR1 and CDR2 sequences are SQVTM and ANQGSEA. Trimming pared 7 bases from V and 15 bases from J, leaving 18 bases between. CDR3 DNA: TGCAGCGGTGTATCCGAGACACAGATGTTTTTT. Its translation: CSGVSETQMFF.

The table lists this clonotype with a few counts. The chain is built from TRBV7-3 and TRBJ2-3, with D unclear. The CDR3 contains 16 residues. Trimming removed 5 bases at V and 2 bases at J, with 17 bases between. The V gene's germline CDR1 is SGHTA and CDR2 FQGTGA. The CDR3 loop is CASSARPSTTTDTQYF. The CDR3 DNA is TGTGCCAGCAGCGCCCGACCCTCCACAACCACAGATACGCAGTATTTT.

The rearrangement joins TRBV4-2 to TRBJ1-2; maybe TRBD1 (6 bases). This CDR3 spans 14 amino acids. Trimming cost V 0 bases and J 7 bases, with 12 bases left between them. CDR1 is LGHNA and CDR2 is YNFKEQ in the germline V gene. The CDR3 loop reads CASSQEGRGAGYTF. CDR3 in DNA: TGTGCCAGCAGCCAAGAGGGCAGGGGTGCTGGCTACACCTTC.

The rearrangement joins TRBV18 to TRBJ2-7, with TRBD1 identical over 9 bases. Trimming took 3 bases from V and 4 from J; bases not matched to a gene: 7. The V gene's germline CDR1 is KGHSH and CDR2 LQKENI. The CDR3 has 15 residues. CDR3 DNA sequence: TGTGCCAGCTCACCTCGACGGGGACAGGGTTACGAGCAGTACTTC. Amino acids: CASSPRRGQGYEQYF.

This sequence joins TRBV10-3 and TRBJ1-2; no reliable D call. The CDR3 extends over 16 amino acids. V lost 3 bases, J lost 4 bases, and 18 bases lay in between. Germline V gives CDR1 ENHRY, CDR2 SYGVKD. The chain's CDR3 is CAISDGGPKTAYGYTF. The CDR3 nucleotides are TGTGCCATCAGTGACGGAGGACCAAAAACCGCCTATGGCTACACCTTC.

This rearrangement joins TRBV7-3 to TRBJ2-1; the match to TRBD1 covers 9 bases. CDR3 size: 13 residues. Losses at the gene ends were 4 bases for V and 13 bases for J; bases not matched to a gene: 8. In germline, CDR1 is SGHTA, CDR2 FQGTGA. CDR3 sequence reads: CASSSGQGTQQFF. Here the CDR3 DNA reads TGTGCCAGCAGCTCTGGACAGGGGACCCAACAGTTCTTC.

The chain is built from TRBV11-3 and TRBJ2-1; TRBD1 agrees at 10 bases. Germline V lookup: CDR1 SGHNT, CDR2 YENEEA. This CDR3 contains 15 residues. Trimming cost V 4 bases and J 3 bases; bases outside gene matches: 3. Here the CDR3 reads CASSSGQGGYNEQFF. The CDR3 bases are TGTGCCAGCAGCTCCGGACAGGGGGGCTACAATGAGCAGTTCTTC.

The rearrangement uses TRBV6-2 or TRBV6-3 and TRBJ2-4; TRBD2 aligns across 7 bases. V shed 9 bases, J shed 0 bases, and the junction held 14 bases outside the gene matches. Germline V lookup: CDR1 MNHEY, CDR2 SVGEGT. This CDR3 has 17 residues. The CDR3, as DNA: TGTGCCAGTCGGCGGCGGAGGGAGGGGTTAGCCAAAAACATTCAGTACTTC. Translation gives CASRRRREGLAKNIQYF.

The CDR3 reads CATSGGSSYNEQFF. For the CDR3, the DNA is TGTGCCACCAGCGGCGGGAGCTCCTACAATGAGCAGTTCTTC. V is TRBV24-1 and J is TRBJ2-1; 7 nucleotides line up with TRBD2. J lost 0 bases, V lost 7 bases, and 2 bases had no gene match. The length of the CDR3 is 14 residues. Germline values: CDR1 KGHDR, CDR2 SFDVKD.

The chain uses TRBV7-3 and TRBJ2-2; weak D call: TRBD2 (5 bases). V was cut by 8 bases and J by 4 bases, with 11 bases left in between. Germline CDR1 reads SGHTA; CDR2 reads FQGTGA. The CDR3 spans 13 residues. CDR3 protein: CASAGKSTGELFF. In DNA, the CDR3 is TGTGCCAGCGCCGGGAAGAGCACCGGGGAGCTGTTTTTT.

The count of this clonotype is one. The chain employs TRBV12-3 or TRBV12-4 and TRBJ2-4; a weak D match, TRBD1 (6 bases). The DNA end favors TRBJ2-7, so the J call may be wrong. The length of the CDR3 is 13 residues. CDR3 DNA: TGTGCCAGCAGTCGACAGGTGGGCTACGAGCAGTACTTC. Amino acid sequence: CASSRQVGYEQYF.

Of note for this clonotype: A junction end diverges from the germline sequence, so it may reflect a read error. The rearrangement joins TRBV7-2 to TRBJ2-6; D possibly corresponds to TRBD1 (5 bases). Germline V gene sequence: CDR1 SGHTA, CDR2 FQGNSA. This CDR3 region has 17 residues. The CDR3 is CASSLGTTRSGANALTF. The CDR3 nucleotides are TGTGCCAGCAGCTTAGGGACAACACGCTCTGGGGCCAACGCCCTGACTTTC.

The V call is TRBV11-3, the J call TRBJ2-1; possibly TRBD1 or TRBD2 for D (6 bases each). V was clipped by 1 base and J by 7 bases, with 14 bases between them. CDR1 and CDR2 (germline): SGHNT, YENEEA. CDR3 length equals 15 residues. DNA for the CDR3: TGTGCCAGCAGCTTAGGGGGGCCAGCGGGTAATGAGCAGTTCTTC. Its protein is CASSLGGPAGNEQFF. Full variable domain (rest looked up from reference TRBV11-3 and TRBJ2-1): EAGVVQSPRYKIIEKKQPVAFWCNPISGHNTLYWYLQNLGQGPELLIRYENEEAVDDSQLPKDRFSAERLKGVDSTLKIQPAELGDSAVYLCASSLGGPAGNEQFFGPGTRLTVL.

A few counts support this clonotype. The chain recombines TRBV20-1 with TRBJ2-3; weak D call: TRBD1 (5 bases). Trimming took off 0 bases at V and 1 base at J, with 17 bases between the two ends. The germline gives CDR1 DFQATT, CDR2 SNEGSKA (reference sequence). This CDR3 region has 17 residues. CDR3 nucleotides: TGCAGTGCTAGAGATTCCCGACAGTTCCCTGGCACAGATACGCAGTATTTT. Its protein product is CSARDSRQFPGTDTQYF.

The rearrangement uses TRBV10-3 and TRBJ2-5, with 7 nucleotides matching TRBD1. Judging by the DNA end, TRBJ2-7 fits better; the J call may be wrong. The CDR3 contains 15 residues. Germline V gene sequence: CDR1 ENHRY, CDR2 SYGVKD. CDR3 DNA: TGTGCCATCAGTGAGTCGATGGGACAGCACTACGAGCAGTACTTC. It is translated as CAISESMGQHYEQYF.

This sequence joins TRBV3-1 and TRBJ1-2; 7 bases are shared with TRBD1. The V and J ends lost 1 base and 7 bases, in that order; junction bases with no gene match: 12. Germline V gene data show CDR1 as LGHDT and CDR2 as YNNKEL (reference sequence). The CDR3 contains 16 residues. This CDR3 is CASSQASYRGGGGYTF. The CDR3 bases are TGTGCCAGCAGCCAAGCTTCCTACAGGGGCGGAGGTGGCTACACCTTC.

This clonotype was recorded a few times. The chain is built from TRBV27 and TRBJ2-7, with D possibly matching TRBD2 (5 bases). V lost 1 base and J 4 bases, leaving 14 bases between the germline ends. Germline V gene sequence: CDR1 MNHEY, CDR2 SMNVEV (reference sequence). The CDR3 totals 15 residues. CDR3 residues: CASSLFPSQMYEQYF. CDR3 nucleotide sequence: TGTGCCAGCAGTTTATTTCCTAGCCAAATGTACGAGCAGTACTTC.

In this sample, this clonotype turned up a few times. J is TRBJ2-1 and V is TRBV7-9; weak D call: TRBD1 (6 bases). This CDR3 region has 15 residues. The germline gives CDR1 SEHNR, CDR2 FQNEAQ (reference sequence). Trimming took off 2 bases at V and 2 bases at J, with 10 bases between the two ends. The CDR3 here is CASSLSPGAYNEQFF. In DNA form, the CDR3 reads TGTGCCAGCAGCTTAAGCCCAGGGGCCTACAATGAGCAGTTCTTC. Complete variable domain (other parts from reference TRBV7-9 and TRBJ2-1): DTGVSQNPRHKITKRGQNVTFRCDPISEHNRLYWYRQTLGQGPEFLTYFQNEAQLEKSRLLSDRFSAERPKGSFSTLEIQRTEQGDSAMYLCASSLSPGAYNEQFFGPGTRLTVL.

The rearrangement uses TRBV20-1 and TRBJ2-7, with 9 bases that match TRBD2. This CDR3 spans 13 amino acids. Trimming at V came to 3 bases and at J to 5 bases, leaving 5 bases not matched to a gene. Germline CDR1 and CDR2: DFQATT and SNEGSKA (reference sequence). DNA for the CDR3: TGCAGTGCTAGTTTTAGCGGGGGCCACGAGCAGTACTTC. Amino acids: CSASFSGGHEQYF.

This clonotype was counted at least ten times. The V call is TRBV7-2, the J call TRBJ2-7; D gene unclear. Trimming took off 4 bases at V and 2 bases at J, with 12 bases between the two ends. The CDR3 extends over 14 amino acids. Germline CDR1 and CDR2: SGHTA and FQGNSA. The CDR3 loop reads CASSSTWRTYEQYF. DNA of the CDR3: TGTGCCAGCAGCTCCACCTGGCGGACCTACGAGCAGTACTTC. Looking up the rest from reference TRBV7-2 and TRBJ2-7 gives the full variable domain: GAGVSQSPSNKVTEKGKDVELRCDPISGHTALYWYRQSLGQGLEFLIYFQGNSAPDKSGLPSDRFSAERTGGSVSTLTIQRTQQEDSAVYLCASSSTWRTYEQYFGPGTRLTVT.

J is TRBJ2-1 and V is TRBV11-2; 11 nucleotides agree with TRBD2. The junction had 8 bases not matched to a gene; V was cut back by 3 bases and J by 10 bases. This CDR3 has 15 residues. The germline V gene encodes CDR1 SGHAT and CDR2 FQNNGV. The CDR3 sequence: CASSFLAGGDGEQFF. The CDR3, as DNA: TGTGCCAGCAGCTTTCTAGCGGGAGGTGATGGCGAGCAGTTCTTC.